This T cell receptor beta chain was found in a study of identical twins. Via MiXCR, TCRdb re-called the 5' RACE reads, giving one row per CDR3 protein. The table lists approximately 1.8 million distinct CDR3 sequences, roughly 35% of them singletons. CDR3 length: 15 amino acids. Trimming at V came to 6 bases and at J to 3 bases, leaving 11 bases not matched to a gene. Per germline, CDR1 MNHEY and CDR2 SVGAGI. This receptor was obtained from a newborn girl in good health. Source material: cord blood. The chain combines TRBV6-5 with TRBJ2-7, with TRBD1 matching 7 bases. The CDR3 protein is CASSPRPGQYYEQYF. CDR3 in DNA: TGTGCCAGCAGCCCTCGTCCGGGACAGTACTACGAGCAGTACTTC.